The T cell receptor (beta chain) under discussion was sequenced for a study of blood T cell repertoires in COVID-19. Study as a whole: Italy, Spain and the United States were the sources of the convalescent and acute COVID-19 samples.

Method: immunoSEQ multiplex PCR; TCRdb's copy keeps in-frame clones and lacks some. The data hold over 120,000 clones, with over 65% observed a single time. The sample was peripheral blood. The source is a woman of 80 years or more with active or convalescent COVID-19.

The CDR3 nucleotides read TGCGCCAGCAGCGGCGGGCGAAACACCGGGGAGCTGTTTTTT. Its translation: CASSGGRNTGELFF. V is TRBV5-1 and J is TRBJ2-2; possible D gene TRBD2, 5 bases. This CDR3 has 14 residues. Germline CDR1 is SGHRS and CDR2 is YFSETQ. Trimming pared 4 bases from V and 2 bases from J, leaving 9 bases between.